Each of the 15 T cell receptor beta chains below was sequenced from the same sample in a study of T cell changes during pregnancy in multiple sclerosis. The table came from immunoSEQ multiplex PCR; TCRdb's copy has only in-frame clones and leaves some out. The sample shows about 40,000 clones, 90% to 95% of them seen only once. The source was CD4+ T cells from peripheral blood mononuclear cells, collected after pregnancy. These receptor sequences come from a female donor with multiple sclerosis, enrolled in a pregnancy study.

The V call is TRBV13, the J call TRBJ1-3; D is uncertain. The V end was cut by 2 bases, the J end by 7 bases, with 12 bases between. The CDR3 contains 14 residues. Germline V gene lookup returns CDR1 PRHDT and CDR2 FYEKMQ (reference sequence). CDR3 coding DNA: TGTGCCAGCAGCTTAATCCAGGCGGGGAACACCATATATTTT. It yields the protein CASSLIQAGNTIYF.

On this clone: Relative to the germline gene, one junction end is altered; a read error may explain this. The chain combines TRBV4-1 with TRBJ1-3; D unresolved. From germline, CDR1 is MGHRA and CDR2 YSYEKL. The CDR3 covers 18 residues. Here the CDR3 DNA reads TGCGCCAGCAGTCAAGAACCCCAGCCCCGGAGCGGGGGAAACACCATATATTTT. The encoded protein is CASSQEPQPRSGGNTIYF.

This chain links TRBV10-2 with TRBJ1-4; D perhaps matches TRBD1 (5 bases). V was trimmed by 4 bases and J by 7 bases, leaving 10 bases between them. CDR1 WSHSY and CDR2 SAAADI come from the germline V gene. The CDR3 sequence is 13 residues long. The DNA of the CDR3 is TGCGCCAGCAGTGGGGGACTCGGTGAAAAACTGTTTTTT. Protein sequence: CASSGGLGEKLFF.

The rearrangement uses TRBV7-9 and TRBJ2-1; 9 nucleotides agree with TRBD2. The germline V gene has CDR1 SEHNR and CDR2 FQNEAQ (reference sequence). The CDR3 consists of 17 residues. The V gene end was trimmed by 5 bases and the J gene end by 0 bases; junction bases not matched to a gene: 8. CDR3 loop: CASSGVAGASSYNEQFF. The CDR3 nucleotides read TGTGCCAGCAGCGGGGTAGCGGGGGCAAGCTCCTACAATGAGCAGTTCTTC.

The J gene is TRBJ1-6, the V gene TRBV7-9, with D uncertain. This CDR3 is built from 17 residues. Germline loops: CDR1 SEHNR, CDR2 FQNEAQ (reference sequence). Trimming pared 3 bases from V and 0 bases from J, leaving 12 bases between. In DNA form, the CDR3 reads TGTGCCAGCAGCTTTACTAGAGCCTTCTCCTATAATTCACCCCTCCACTTT. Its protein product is CASSFTRAFSYNSPLHF.

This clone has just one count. Here the CDR3 reads CASNRVDSPLHF. Here the CDR3 DNA reads TGTGCCAGTAACAGGGTCGATTCACCCCTCCACTTT. This chain connects TRBV19 to TRBJ1-6, with a possible D match to TRBD1 (6 bases). The CDR3 spans 12 residues. Germline CDR1 LNHDA, CDR2 SQIVND (reference sequence). The ends were cut back, 7 bases at V and 8 bases at J, with 9 bases in the middle.

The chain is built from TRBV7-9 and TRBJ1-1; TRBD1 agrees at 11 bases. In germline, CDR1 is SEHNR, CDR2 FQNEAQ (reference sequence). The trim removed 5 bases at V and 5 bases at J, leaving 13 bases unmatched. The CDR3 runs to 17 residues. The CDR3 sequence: CASSTWTGGKGRTEAFF. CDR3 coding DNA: TGTGCCAGCAGCACGTGGACAGGGGGCAAAGGAAGAACTGAAGCTTTCTTT.

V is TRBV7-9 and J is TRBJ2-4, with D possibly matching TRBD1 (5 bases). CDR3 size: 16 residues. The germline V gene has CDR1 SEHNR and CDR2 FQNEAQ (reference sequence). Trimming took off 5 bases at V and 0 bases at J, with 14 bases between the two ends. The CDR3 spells CASSAAIDRAKNIQYF. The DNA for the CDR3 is TGTGCCAGCAGCGCCGCCATAGACAGAGCCAAAAACATTCAGTACTTC.

The CDR3 DNA follows: TGTGCCAGCCGTAAATGGGAGGGGAGAGGGGCCAACGTCCTGACTTTC. This encodes CASRKWEGRGANVLTF. The chain links TRBV27 to TRBJ2-6, with 7 nucleotides matching TRBD2. This CDR3 has 16 amino acids. With V trimmed by 8 bases and J by 4 bases, 11 bases remained unmatched. The germline gives CDR1 MNHEY, CDR2 SMNVEV (reference sequence).

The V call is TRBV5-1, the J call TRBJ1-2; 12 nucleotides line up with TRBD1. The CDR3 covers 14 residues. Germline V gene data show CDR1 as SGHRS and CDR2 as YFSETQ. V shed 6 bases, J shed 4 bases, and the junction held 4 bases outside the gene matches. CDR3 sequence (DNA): TGCGCCAGCACCGGGACAGGGGGCGGCTATGGCTACACCTTC. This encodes CASTGTGGGYGYTF. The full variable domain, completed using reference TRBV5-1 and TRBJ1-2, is KAGVTQTPRYLIKTRGQQVTLSCSPISGHRSVSWYQQTPGQGLQFLFEYFSETQRNKGNFPGRFSGRQFSNSRSEMNVSTLELGDSALYLCASTGTGGGYGYTFGSGTRLTVV.

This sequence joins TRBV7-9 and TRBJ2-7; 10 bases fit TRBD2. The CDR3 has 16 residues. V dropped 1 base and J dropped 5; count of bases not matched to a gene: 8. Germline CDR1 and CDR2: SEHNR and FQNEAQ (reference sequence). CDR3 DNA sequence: TGTGCCAGCAGCTTAGGAGAGCTAGGACTAGCGGACGAGCAGTACTTC. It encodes CASSLGELGLADEQYF.

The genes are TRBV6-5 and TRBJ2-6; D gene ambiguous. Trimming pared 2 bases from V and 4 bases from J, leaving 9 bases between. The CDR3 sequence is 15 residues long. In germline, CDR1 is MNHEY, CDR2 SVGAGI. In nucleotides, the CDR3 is TGTGCCAGCAGTTACCGTTCACTGGGGGCCAACGTCCTGACTTTC. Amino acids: CASSYRSLGANVLTF.

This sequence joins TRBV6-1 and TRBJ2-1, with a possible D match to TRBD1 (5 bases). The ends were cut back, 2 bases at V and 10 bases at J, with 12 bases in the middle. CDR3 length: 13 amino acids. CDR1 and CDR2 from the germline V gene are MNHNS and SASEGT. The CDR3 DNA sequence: TGTGCCAGCAGTGAAATTGGTGGGGCAGAGCAGTTCTTC. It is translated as CASSEIGGAEQFF.

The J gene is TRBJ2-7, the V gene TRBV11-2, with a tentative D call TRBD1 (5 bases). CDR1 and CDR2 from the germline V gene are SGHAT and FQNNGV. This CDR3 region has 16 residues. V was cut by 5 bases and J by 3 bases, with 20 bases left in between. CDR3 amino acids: CASSPRQLVERYEQYF. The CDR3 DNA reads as TGTGCCAGCAGCCCCCGACAGCTAGTGGAGCGCTACGAGCAGTACTTC.

In DNA, the CDR3 is TGTGCCAGCAGCTCAGAGACTAGCGGGGGGGCCGCTAGTGAGCAGTTCTTC. Translated: CASSSETSGGAASEQFF. The chain uses TRBV11-2 and TRBJ2-1; 14 nucleotides match TRBD2. Germline trimming cut 4 bases from V and 9 bases from J; bases unmatched to any gene: 11. CDR1 is SGHAT and CDR2 is FQNNGV in the germline V gene. This CDR3 has 17 residues.